This TCR beta chain originates from a study of response to subunit inactivated influenza vaccine. CDR3 length: 17 residues. TCRdb re-derived calls from the RT-PCR reads in MiXCR, one entry per CDR3 protein. The table includes roughly 620,000 distinct CDR3 sequences, about 11% detected once. These same records also appear under a second study, on T cells expressing NK-cell markers. This second study says: As the method of synthesis, 5'RACE template switching with UMIs yielded TCR beta cDNA.

The TCR sequence derives from a man in his forties or fifties who received an inactivated influenza vaccine. The specimen was PBMCs from blood, collected on the day of vaccination. The rearrangement links TRBV21-1 to TRBJ2-1; TRBD2 was called by the table and not checked on the DNA. TRBV21-1 is a pseudogene segment. The CDR3 sequence is CASSNRTSGILYNEQFF. Here the CDR3 DNA reads TGTGCCAGCAGCAATAGGACTAGCGGGATACTCTACAATGAGCAGTTCTTC.